The 22 T cell receptor beta chains given below trace back to one sample, sequenced in a study of post-analysis software for immune sequencing data. Study results and limitations: About five TRBV segments were more frequent in patients than controls; TRBV5-6, TRBV5-1 and TRBV20-1 belonged to this group.

Built from TCR beta cDNA, the libraries had unique molecular identifiers in them. TCRdb itself ran the PCR reads through MiXCR, one entry per CDR3 protein. The sample lists 450,000 or so distinct CDR3 sequences, around 40% occurring once. These receptors' antigens are unknown. The material sequenced was blood. These receptors all come from a girl aged 10 to 17 with multiple sclerosis.

There are a few counts of this clonotype. CDR3 sequence (DNA): TGCAGCGTTGAAAGTTTTGCCGGGACAGGGGGCGCCGGGGGCTACACCTTC. It is translated as CSVESFAGTGGAGGYTF. This chain connects TRBV29-1 to TRBJ1-2; TRBD1 aligns across 12 bases. V lost 2 bases and J lost 8; bases outside the gene matches: 15. The CDR3 is 17 amino acids. CDR1 and CDR2 (germline): SQVTM, ANQGSEA.

This clonotype was observed a handful of times. The chain combines TRBV5-1 with TRBJ2-5; 9 positions match TRBD1. This CDR3 region has 16 residues. Germline V gene data show CDR1 as SGHRS and CDR2 as YFSETQ. The ends lost 4 bases at V and 4 bases at J; junction bases unmatched: 11. CDR3 loop: CASSIQTGGRRETQYF. The CDR3 DNA reads TGCGCCAGCAGCATACAGACAGGGGGAAGGCGAGAGACCCAGTACTTC.

The chain combines TRBV10-3 with TRBJ2-5; 11 nucleotides align to TRBD1. The J call may be incorrect, as the DNA end agrees better with TRBJ2-7. This CDR3 contains 13 residues. Germline values: CDR1 ENHRY, CDR2 SYGVKD. The CDR3 sequence: CAIGTGGEDEQYF. CDR3 nucleotide sequence: TGTGCCATTGGGACAGGGGGTGAGGACGAGCAGTACTTC.

On this clonotype: Mismatch with germline at one junction end may stem from a read error. The rearrangement links TRBV28 to TRBJ2-1, with 11 positions matching TRBD2. Germline V gene data show CDR1 as MDHEN and CDR2 as SYDVKM. The CDR3 is made up of 15 amino acids. In nucleotides, the CDR3 is TGCGCCAGCAGCTCGACTAGCGGGGCCTATAATGAGCAGTTCTTC. This sequence encodes CASSSTSGAYNEQFF.

The rearrangement joins TRBV13 to TRBJ2-3, with D possibly being TRBD2 (6 bases). V lost 5 bases and J 6 bases, leaving 18 bases between the germline ends. CDR1 and CDR2 from the germline V gene are PRHDT and FYEKMQ (reference sequence). This CDR3 comprises 15 residues. The CDR3 region is CASSPRAGRGDTQYF. The DNA for the CDR3 is TGTGCCAGCAGCCCCCGGGCGGGGCGCGGGGATACGCAGTATTTT.

V usage is TRBV28 and J usage is TRBJ2-2; 8 nucleotides align to TRBD1. The CDR3 sequence is 17 residues long. The trim removed 8 bases at V and 0 bases at J, leaving 11 bases unmatched. Germline V gives CDR1 MDHEN, CDR2 SYDVKM. CDR3 in DNA: TGTGCCAGCCGAAACAGGGGGTCTCTTTCGAACACCGGGGAGCTGTTTTTT. Translation gives CASRNRGSLSNTGELFF.

The CDR3 spells CASSQLGLAGPSTDTQYF. In nucleotides, the CDR3 is TGTGCCAGCAGCCAACTCGGACTAGCGGGCCCTAGCACAGATACGCAGTATTTT. V is TRBV14 and J is TRBJ2-3; 11 nucleotides line up with TRBD2. This CDR3 comprises 18 residues. V gave up 2 bases and J gave up 0 bases; unmatched junction bases: 7. The germline V gene encodes CDR1 SGHDN and CDR2 FVKESK.

In its sample, this clonotype was seen a few times. The chain has TRBV7-2 and TRBJ1-4; 7 positions agree with TRBD1. The germline V gene encodes CDR1 SGHTA and CDR2 FQGNSA. With 0 bases clipped from V and 3 bases from J, the junction kept 7 bases outside the gene matches. The CDR3 has 17 residues. CDR3 sequence (DNA): TGTGCCAGCAGCTTAGCTTCGACAGGGCTGGCTAATGAAAAACTGTTTTTT. Translated: CASSLASTGLANEKLFF.

The table lists this clonotype with a few counts. The J gene is TRBJ2-5, the V gene TRBV20-1; TRBD2 is a possible D gene (6 bases). The V and J ends lost 2 bases and 2 bases respectively, with 18 bases between them. Germline V gene lookup returns CDR1 DFQATT and CDR2 SNEGSKA (reference sequence). CDR3 length: 16 residues. CDR3 protein: CSARTGEWVYQETQYF. The CDR3 nucleotides read TGCAGTGCTAGAACGGGAGAATGGGTTTATCAAGAGACCCAGTACTTC.

The genes are TRBV5-1 and TRBJ2-7, with D perhaps matching TRBD1 or TRBD2 (6 bases each). CDR3 size: 15 residues. Trimming cost V 4 bases and J 3 bases, with 17 bases left between them. The germline V gene has CDR1 SGHRS and CDR2 YFSETQ. The chain's CDR3 is CASSPEGGYGYEQYF. The CDR3 region has the DNA TGCGCCAGCAGCCCGGAGGGGGGATATGGCTACGAGCAGTACTTC.

This rearrangement joins TRBV7-6 to TRBJ2-2, with TRBD1 matching 7 bases. Per germline, CDR1 SGHVS and CDR2 FNYEAQ. The CDR3 is made up of 16 amino acids. With V trimmed by 5 bases and J by 1 base, 7 bases remained unmatched. DNA of the CDR3: TGTGCCAGCAGCCGCACTACAGGGGTGAACACCGGGGAGCTGTTTTTT. Protein: CASSRTTGVNTGELFF.

The chain uses TRBV29-1 and TRBJ1-2; a weak D match, TRBD1 (5 bases). V was shortened by 4 bases and J by 3 bases, with 18 bases between the two germline ends. The CDR3 runs 15 residues. Germline V gives CDR1 SQVTM, CDR2 ANQGSEA. CDR3 in DNA: TGCAGCGTTGGGGGGGGACTGGGAAGTCACTATGGCTACACCTTC. Protein sequence: CSVGGGLGSHYGYTF. Supplemented by reference TRBV29-1 and TRBJ1-2, the full variable domain reads SAVISQKPSRDICQRGTSLTIQCQVDSQVTMMFWYRQQPGQSLTLIATANQGSEATYESGFVIDKFPISRPNLTFSTLTVSNMSPEDSSIYLCSVGGGLGSHYGYTFGSGTRLTVV.

This clonotype was seen more than once but under ten times. The chain joins TRBV6-2 or TRBV6-3 to TRBJ1-1; weak D call: TRBD1 (6 bases). Germline lookup yields CDR1 MNHEY and CDR2 SVGEGT. This CDR3 region has 17 residues. V dropped 0 bases and J dropped 1 base, with 15 bases sitting between them. Here the CDR3 reads CASSYSLGQRSNTEAFF. Written as DNA, the CDR3 is TGTGCCAGCAGTTACTCGTTAGGACAGCGATCGAACACTGAAGCTTTCTTT.

The chain joins TRBV7-9 to TRBJ1-5; D not resolved. V lost 1 base and J lost 1, with 11 bases in between. The CDR3 has 16 residues. CDR1 is SEHNR and CDR2 is FQNEAQ in the germline V gene (reference sequence). The CDR3, as DNA: TGTGCCAGCAGCTTAGTTTCAGGACCCAGCAATCAGCCCCAGCATTTT. Residues: CASSLVSGPSNQPQHF.

The rearrangement joins TRBV5-6 to TRBJ2-7; unclear D gene. Germline CDR1 SGHDT, CDR2 YYEEEE. The CDR3 is 13 residues long. Trimming removed 2 bases from V and 1 base from J, with 7 bases in between. This CDR3 is CASSLSESYEQYF. Here the CDR3 DNA reads TGTGCCAGCAGCTTATCAGAGTCCTACGAGCAGTACTTC.

This clonotype was recorded a few times. The chain is built from TRBV5-1 and TRBJ2-4; 7 bases align to TRBD1. TRBJ2-5 matches the DNA end more closely, so the J call is doubtful. This CDR3 spans 14 amino acids. Germline loops: CDR1 SGHRS, CDR2 YFSETQ. CDR3 residues: CASSLRQGPETQYF. CDR3 coding DNA: TGCGCCAGCAGCCTCCGACAGGGTCCAGAGACCCAGTACTTC.

The J gene is TRBJ2-1, the V gene TRBV5-1; D not resolved. Germline-derived CDR1 and CDR2 are SGHRS and YFSETQ. The CDR3 runs 14 residues. Trimming stripped 5 bases from V and 4 bases from J, with 13 bases between. The chain's CDR3 is CASSSAPFYNEQFF. The CDR3 DNA sequence: TGCGCCAGCAGTTCCGCCCCATTTTACAATGAGCAGTTCTTC.

The table lists this clonotype with a few counts. CDR3 loop: CASSLFEAGAGLSEQFF. The CDR3 region has the DNA TGCGCCAGCAGCTTGTTCGAGGCGGGAGCCGGTTTGAGCGAGCAGTTCTTC. The V call is TRBV5-1, the J call TRBJ2-1; 7 bases are shared with TRBD2. V lost 1 base and J lost 10; bases outside the gene matches: 17. Per the germline V gene, CDR1 is SGHRS and CDR2 is YFSETQ. The CDR3 loop spans 17 amino acids.

The sample holds a few counts of this clonotype. At one end, the junction sequence differs from germline, possibly due to a read error. The chain uses TRBV7-7 and TRBJ1-2; the D is unclear. The CDR3 totals 10 residues. CDR1 and CDR2 (germline): SSHAT, FNYEAQ (reference sequence). CDR3 loop: CASSDYGYTF. In DNA, the CDR3 is TGTGCTAGCAGCGACTATGGCTACACCTTC.

This clonotype occurred a few times. The V and J genes are TRBV28 and TRBJ1-6; D remains unclear. Looked up from germline, CDR1 is MDHEN and CDR2 is SYDVKM. V lost 6 bases and J lost 10, with 25 bases in between. The CDR3 consists of 17 residues. Here the CDR3 reads CASSLPVGPGGWSPLHF. CDR3 DNA sequence: TGTGCCAGCAGCCTCCCGGTGGGTCCCGGAGGATGGTCACCCCTCCACTTT.

This clonotype was seen only a few times. The chain combines TRBV5-6 with TRBJ2-3, with 12 bases fitting TRBD1. This CDR3 region has 16 residues. V shed 2 bases, J shed 7 bases, and the junction held 8 bases outside the gene matches. Germline V gene data show CDR1 as SGHDT and CDR2 as YYEEEE. CDR3 nucleotide sequence: TGTGCCAGCAGCTTCTTTTGGGACAGGGGGCCTTATACGCAGTATTTT. Protein sequence: CASSFFWDRGPYTQYF.

The V call is TRBV3-1, the J call TRBJ2-7, with 8 bases identical to TRBD2. This CDR3 spans 15 amino acids. V gave up 4 bases and J gave up 5 bases; unmatched junction bases: 10. CDR1 LGHDT and CDR2 YNNKEL come from the germline V gene (reference sequence). The CDR3 DNA reads TGTGCCAGCAGCCTGGAGACGGGAGGGCCTAACGAGCAGTACTTC. Protein sequence: CASSLETGGPNEQYF.